Many counts were recorded for the clone carrying this T cell receptor (beta chain). As yet, its antigen is unknown. Individually, TCR cDNA molecules were each labelled with a unique molecular identifier. A single record per CDR3 protein comes from TCRdb applying MiXCR to the 5' RACE reads. The sample lists about 120,000 distinct CDR3 sequences; 10% to 15% were seen once. The data were obtained in a study of spatial heterogeneity in lung cancer. Study-wide results and limits: Relative to follow-up, resection was when ubiquitous expanded tumor TCRs appeared more in blood.

Trimming took 1 base from V and 5 from J, leaving 5 bases between them. Germline V gene sequence: CDR1 SGHVS, CDR2 FQNEAQ. The CDR3 is 12 amino acids. As to time point: blood at routine non-recurrence follow-up after resection. Tumor, nontumor lung or frozen PBMC supplied whole RNA, sequenced without sorting. The TCR comes from a male donor with early-stage non-small cell lung cancer. The sample was PBMCs, taken at follow-up. The chain carries TRBV7-8 and TRBJ1-1, with D hard to call. The CDR3 region is CASSLVRTEAFF. CDR3 in DNA: TGTGCCAGCAGCTTAGTAAGGACTGAAGCTTTCTTT.